This TCR beta chain was retrieved from a study of T cells in tuberculosis. This table comes from immunoSEQ multiplex PCR, and its TCRdb copy is limited to in-frame clones, with some not included. The repertoire consists of 45,000 or so clones, with about 95% occurring once and the leading ten covering 3.6%. CDR1 and CDR2 from the germline V gene are GTSNPN and SVGIG (reference sequence). The CDR3 contains 13 residues. V lost 3 bases and J lost 4, with 12 bases in between. This clonotype was obtained from a donor between 5 and 29 years old with latent tuberculosis or without tuberculosis infection. The sample taken for sequencing was PBMCs. The V call is TRBV30, the J call TRBJ2-5; D might be TRBD2 (6 bases). The CDR3 reads CAWRTQGGETQYF. For the CDR3, the DNA is TGTGCCTGGAGAACTCAGGGAGGAGAGACCCAGTACTTC.